These 8 T cell receptor beta chains were all obtained from the same sample, sequenced in a study of OX40 agonist ivuxolimab in advanced cancers. The assay was immunoSEQ multiplex PCR, and TCRdb's table has in-frame clones only and misses some. The table records tens of thousands of clones, roughly nine tenths of them present only once. The input for sequencing was CD4+ or CD8+ T cells sorted from blood, taken in a trial of the OX40 agonist ivuxolimab. These receptors were taken from an adult with an advanced solid tumor such as melanoma, head and neck, liver or kidney cancer.

The chain recombines TRBV27 with TRBJ2-7; TRBD1 agrees at 9 bases. This CDR3 has 14 amino acids. CDR1 and CDR2 from the germline V gene are MNHEY and SMNVEV (reference sequence). Trimming at V came to 2 bases and at J to 4 bases, leaving 3 bases not matched to a gene. CDR3 nucleotides: TGTGCCAGCAGTTTACGGACAGGGGCGTACGAGCAGTACTTC. This codes for CASSLRTGAYEQYF.

The rearrangement uses TRBV16 and TRBJ2-2; D is tentatively TRBD1 or TRBD2 (6 bases each). Per the germline V gene, CDR1 is KGHSY and CDR2 is FQNENV. Trimming took off 1 base at V and 4 bases at J, with 19 bases between the two ends. The CDR3 contains 18 residues. In DNA form, the CDR3 reads TGTGCCAGCAGCCAATGGTCTCGAGGGGGGCGTACCACCGGGGAGCTGTTTTTT. This encodes CASSQWSRGGRTTGELFF.

The V call is TRBV5-5, the J call TRBJ1-4; D is ambiguous. This CDR3 region has 14 residues. The germline CDR1 and CDR2 sequences are SGHKS and YYEKEE (reference sequence). V was cut by 0 bases and J by 4 bases, with 7 bases left in between. The CDR3, as DNA: TGTGCCAGCAGCTTGGCGTATCTTAATGAAAAACTGTTTTTT. Protein product: CASSLAYLNEKLFF. Supplemented by reference TRBV5-5 and TRBJ1-4, the full variable domain reads DAGVTQSPTHLIKTRGQQVTLRCSPISGHKSVSWYQQVLGQGPQFIFQYYEKEERGRGNFPDRFSARQFPNYSSELNVNALLLGDSALYLCASSLAYLNEKLFFGSGTQLSVL.

The V and J genes are TRBV10-3 and TRBJ2-3, with D uncertain. CDR1 and CDR2 (germline): ENHRY, SYGVKD. The CDR3 length is 15 residues. Trimming took 0 bases from V and 0 from J, leaving 7 bases between them. The CDR3 here is CAISESGPSTDTQYF. CDR3 bases: TGTGCCATCAGTGAGTCTGGCCCTAGCACAGATACGCAGTATTTT.

J is TRBJ1-5 and V is TRBV5-1; no firm D call. The CDR3 is made up of 13 amino acids. Trimming pared 0 bases from V and 5 bases from J, leaving 6 bases between. CDR1 is SGHRS and CDR2 is YFSETQ in the germline V gene. The CDR3 region is CASSLEKDQPQHF. The CDR3 DNA sequence: TGCGCCAGCAGCTTGGAGAAAGATCAGCCCCAGCATTTT. Based on the CDR3 plus reference TRBV5-1 and TRBJ1-5, the full variable domain is KAGVTQTPRYLIKTRGQQVTLSCSPISGHRSVSWYQQTPGQGLQFLFEYFSETQRNKGNFPGRFSGRQFSNSRSEMNVSTLELGDSALYLCASSLEKDQPQHFGDGTRLSIL.

CDR3 region: CASSVDRAPTDYGYTF. The CDR3 coding sequence is TGTGCCAGCAGCGTGGACAGGGCCCCAACAGACTATGGCTACACCTTC. The chain has TRBV5-4 and TRBJ1-2; 8 nucleotides match TRBD1. Germline CDR1 is SGHNT and CDR2 is YYREEE (reference sequence). V trimming: 4 bases; J trimming: 3 bases; junction bases outside the gene matches: 11. The CDR3 spans 16 residues.

V and J are TRBV28 and TRBJ2-2, with TRBD1 matching over 7 bases. CDR1 is MDHEN, CDR2 SYDVKM, per germline. The CDR3 sequence is 14 residues long. The ends lost 10 bases at V and 1 base at J; junction bases unmatched: 6. CDR3 nucleotide sequence: TGTGCCATCCCGGGACAGCAGAACACCGGGGAGCTGTTTTTT. Amino acids: CAIPGQQNTGELFF.

The chain carries TRBV28 and TRBJ2-3, with no clear D. V lost 3 bases and J lost 3, with 13 bases in between. Germline values: CDR1 MDHEN, CDR2 SYDVKM. The CDR3 runs 15 residues. Here the CDR3 DNA reads TGTGCCAGCAGTTTCCTTCTTCGGGCGACAGATACGCAGTATTTT. This translates into CASSFLLRATDTQYF. The full variable domain, its missing parts supplied by reference TRBV28 and TRBJ2-3, is DVKVTQSSRYLVKRTGEKVFLECVQDMDHENMFWYRQDPGLGLRLIYFSYDVKMKEKGDIPEGYSVSREKKERFSLILESASTNQTSMYLCASSFLLRATDTQYFGPGTRLTVL.